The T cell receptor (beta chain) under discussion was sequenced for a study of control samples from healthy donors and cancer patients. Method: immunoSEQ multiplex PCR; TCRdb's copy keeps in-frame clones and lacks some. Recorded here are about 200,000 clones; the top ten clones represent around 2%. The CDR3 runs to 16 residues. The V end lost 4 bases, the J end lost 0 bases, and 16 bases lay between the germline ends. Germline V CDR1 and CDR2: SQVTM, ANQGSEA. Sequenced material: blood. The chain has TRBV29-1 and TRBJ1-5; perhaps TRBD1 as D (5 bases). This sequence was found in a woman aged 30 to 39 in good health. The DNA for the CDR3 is TGCAGCGTTGTAGTAGGACAAACTTATAGCAATCAGCCCCAGCATTTT. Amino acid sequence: CSVVVGQTYSNQPQHF. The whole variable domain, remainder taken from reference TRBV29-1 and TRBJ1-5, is SAVISQKPSRDICQRGTSLTIQCQVDSQVTMMFWYRQQPGQSLTLIATANQGSEATYESGFVIDKFPISRPNLTFSTLTVSNMSPEDSSIYLCSVVVGQTYSNQPQHFGDGTRLSIL.